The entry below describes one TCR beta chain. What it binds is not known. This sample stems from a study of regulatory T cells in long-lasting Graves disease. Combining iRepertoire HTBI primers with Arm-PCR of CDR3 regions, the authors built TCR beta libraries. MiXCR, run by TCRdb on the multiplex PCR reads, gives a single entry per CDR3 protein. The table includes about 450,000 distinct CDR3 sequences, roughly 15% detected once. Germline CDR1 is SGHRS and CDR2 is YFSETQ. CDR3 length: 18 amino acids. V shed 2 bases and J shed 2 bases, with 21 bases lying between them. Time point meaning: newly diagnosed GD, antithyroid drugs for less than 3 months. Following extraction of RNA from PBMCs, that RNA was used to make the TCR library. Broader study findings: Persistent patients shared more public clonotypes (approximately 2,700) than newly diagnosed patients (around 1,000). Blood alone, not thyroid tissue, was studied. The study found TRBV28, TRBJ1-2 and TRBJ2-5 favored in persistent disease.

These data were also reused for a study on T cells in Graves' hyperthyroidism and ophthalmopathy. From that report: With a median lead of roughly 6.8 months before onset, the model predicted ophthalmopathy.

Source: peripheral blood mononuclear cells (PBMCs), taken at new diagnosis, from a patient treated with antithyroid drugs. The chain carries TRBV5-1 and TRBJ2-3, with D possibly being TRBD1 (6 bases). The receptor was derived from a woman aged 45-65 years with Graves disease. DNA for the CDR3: TGCGCCAGCAGCTTTTGGGGGCGGACCAGTACGCCCACAGATACGCAGTATTTT. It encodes CASSFWGRTSTPTDTQYF. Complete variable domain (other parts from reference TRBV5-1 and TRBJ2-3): KAGVTQTPRYLIKTRGQQVTLSCSPISGHRSVSWYQQTPGQGLQFLFEYFSETQRNKGNFPGRFSGRQFSNSRSEMNVSTLELGDSALYLCASSFWGRTSTPTDTQYFGPGTRLTVL.